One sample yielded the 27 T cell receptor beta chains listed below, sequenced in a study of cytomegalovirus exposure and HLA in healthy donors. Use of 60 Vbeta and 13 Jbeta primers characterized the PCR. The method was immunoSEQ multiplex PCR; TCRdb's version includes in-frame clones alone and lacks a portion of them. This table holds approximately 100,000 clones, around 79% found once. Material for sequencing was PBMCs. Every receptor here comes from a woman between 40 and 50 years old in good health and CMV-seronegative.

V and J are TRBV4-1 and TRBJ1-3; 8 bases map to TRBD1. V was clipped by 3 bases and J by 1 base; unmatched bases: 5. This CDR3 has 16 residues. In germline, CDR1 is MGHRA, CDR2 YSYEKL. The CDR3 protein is CASSQGDRRSGNTIYF. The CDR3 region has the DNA TGCGCCAGCAGCCAGGGGGACAGGCGGTCTGGAAACACCATATATTTT.

CDR3 coding DNA: TGCAGTGTAAGACAGGGAACTGAGCAGTTCTTC. It codes for CSVRQGTEQFF. The V and J genes are TRBV20-1 and TRBJ2-1; 7 nucleotides line up with TRBD1. CDR1 and CDR2 (germline): DFQATT, SNEGSKA (reference sequence). The CDR3 has 11 residues. The V segment lost 7 bases and the J segment 9 bases; nucleotides outside the gene matches: 6.

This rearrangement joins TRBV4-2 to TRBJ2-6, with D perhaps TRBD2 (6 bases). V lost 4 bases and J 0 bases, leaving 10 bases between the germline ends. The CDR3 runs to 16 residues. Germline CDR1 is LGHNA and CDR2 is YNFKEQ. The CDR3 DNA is TGTGCCAGCAGCCCCGGAGGGATCTCTGGGGCCAACGTCCTGACTTTC. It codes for CASSPGGISGANVLTF.

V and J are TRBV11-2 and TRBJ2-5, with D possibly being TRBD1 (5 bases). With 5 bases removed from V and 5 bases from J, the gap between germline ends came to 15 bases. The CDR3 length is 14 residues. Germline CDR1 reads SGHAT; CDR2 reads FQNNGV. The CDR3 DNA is TGTGCCAGCAGCCCAATAGGCCCAGGGGAGACCCAGTACTTC. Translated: CASSPIGPGETQYF.

DNA for the CDR3: TGTGCCTGGAGCGGAGGAGGGGAAAAACTGTTTTTT. It is translated as CAWSGGGEKLFF. The gene calls are TRBV30 and TRBJ1-4; D is ambiguous. The germline V and J ends were trimmed by 3 bases and 8 bases, with 10 bases remaining between them. The CDR3 totals 12 residues. Germline-derived CDR1 and CDR2 are GTSNPN and SVGIG (reference sequence). The whole variable domain, remainder taken from reference TRBV30 and TRBJ1-4, is SQTIHQWPATLVQPVGSPLSLECTVEGTSNPNLYWYRQAAGRGLQLLFYSVGIGQISSEVPQNLSASRPQDRQFILSSKKLLLSDSGFYLCAWSGGGEKLFFGSGTQLSVL.

The CDR3: CASSAWTGGNGYTF. DNA for the CDR3: TGTGCCAGCAGTGCCTGGACAGGGGGGAATGGCTACACCTTC. The chain links TRBV2 to TRBJ1-2; 10 bases match TRBD1. The CDR3 totals 14 residues. Germline CDR1 is SNHLY and CDR2 is FYNNEI. V shed 4 bases, J shed 6 bases, and the junction held 5 bases outside the gene matches. Full variable domain (missing parts from reference TRBV2 and TRBJ1-2): EPEVTQTPSHQVTQMGQEVILRCVPISNHLYFYWYRQILGQKVEFLVSFYNNEISEKSEIFDDQFSVERPDGSNFTLKIRSTKLEDSAMYFCASSAWTGGNGYTFGSGTRLTVV.

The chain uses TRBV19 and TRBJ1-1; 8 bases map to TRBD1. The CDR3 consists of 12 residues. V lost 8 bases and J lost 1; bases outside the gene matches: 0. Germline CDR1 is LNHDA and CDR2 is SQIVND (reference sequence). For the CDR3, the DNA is TGTGCCAGTCAGGGGGCGAACACTGAAGCTTTCTTT. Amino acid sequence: CASQGANTEAFF. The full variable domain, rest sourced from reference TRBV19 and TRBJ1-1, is DGGITQSPKYLFRKEGQNVTLSCEQNLNHDAMYWYRQDPGQGLRLIYYSQIVNDFQKGDIAEGYSVSREKKESFPLTVTSAQKNPTAFYLCASQGANTEAFFGQGTRLTVV.

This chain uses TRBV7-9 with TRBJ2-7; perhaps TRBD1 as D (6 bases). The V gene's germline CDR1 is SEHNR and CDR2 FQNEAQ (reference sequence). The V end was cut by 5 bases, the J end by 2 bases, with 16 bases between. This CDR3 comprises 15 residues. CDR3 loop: CASSLSDRTPYEQYF. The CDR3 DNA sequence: TGTGCCAGCAGCCTGTCCGACAGGACGCCCTACGAGCAGTACTTC.

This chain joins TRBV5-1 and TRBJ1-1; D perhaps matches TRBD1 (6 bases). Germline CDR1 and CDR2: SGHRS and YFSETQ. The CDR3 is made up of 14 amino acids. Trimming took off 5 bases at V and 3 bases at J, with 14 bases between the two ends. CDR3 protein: CASRGGAGDTEAFF. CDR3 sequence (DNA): TGCGCCAGCAGAGGGGGGGCCGGTGACACTGAAGCTTTCTTT.

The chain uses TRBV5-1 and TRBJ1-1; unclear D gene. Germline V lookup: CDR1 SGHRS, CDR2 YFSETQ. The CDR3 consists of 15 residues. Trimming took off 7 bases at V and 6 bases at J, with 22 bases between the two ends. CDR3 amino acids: CASHSSSGGAPEAFF. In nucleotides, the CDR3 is TGCGCCAGCCACTCATCATCCGGCGGCGCACCTGAAGCTTTCTTT.

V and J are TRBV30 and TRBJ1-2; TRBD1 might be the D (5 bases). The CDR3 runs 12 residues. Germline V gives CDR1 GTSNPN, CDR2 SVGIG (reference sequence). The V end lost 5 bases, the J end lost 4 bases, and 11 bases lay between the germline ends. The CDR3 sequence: CAWVGHPYGYTF. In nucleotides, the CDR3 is TGTGCCTGGGTAGGACATCCCTATGGCTACACCTTC.

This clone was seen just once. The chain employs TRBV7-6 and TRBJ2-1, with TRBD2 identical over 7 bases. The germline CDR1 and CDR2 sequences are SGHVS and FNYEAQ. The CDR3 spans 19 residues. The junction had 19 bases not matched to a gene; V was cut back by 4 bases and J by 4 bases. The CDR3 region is CASSSWTSREAAAYNEQFF. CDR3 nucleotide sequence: TGTGCCAGCAGCTCCTGGACTAGTCGCGAAGCGGCAGCATACAATGAGCAGTTCTTC.

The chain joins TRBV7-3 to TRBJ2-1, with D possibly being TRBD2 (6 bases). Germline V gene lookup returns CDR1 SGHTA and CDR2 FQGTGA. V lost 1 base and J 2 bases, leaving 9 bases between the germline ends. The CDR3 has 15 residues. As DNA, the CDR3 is TGTGCCAGCAGCTTAAGCGGGACCACCTACAATGAGCAGTTCTTC. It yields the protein CASSLSGTTYNEQFF.

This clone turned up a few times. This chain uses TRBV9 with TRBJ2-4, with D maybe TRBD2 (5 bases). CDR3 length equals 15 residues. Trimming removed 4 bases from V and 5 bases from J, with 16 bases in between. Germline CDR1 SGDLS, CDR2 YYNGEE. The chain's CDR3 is CASSRYGLEENIQYF. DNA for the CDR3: TGTGCCAGCAGCCGATACGGACTGGAGGAAAACATTCAGTACTTC.

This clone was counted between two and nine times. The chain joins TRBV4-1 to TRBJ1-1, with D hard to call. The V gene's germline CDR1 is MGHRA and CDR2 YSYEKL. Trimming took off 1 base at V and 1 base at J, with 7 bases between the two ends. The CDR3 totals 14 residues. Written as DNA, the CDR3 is TGCGCCAGCAGCCAAGTTATGGCGAACACTGAAGCTTTCTTT. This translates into CASSQVMANTEAFF.

The CDR3 is CASSQDNQGYEKLFF. The CDR3 DNA reads as TGCGCCAGCAGCCAAGATAACCAGGGCTATGAAAAACTGTTTTTT. The rearrangement joins TRBV4-3 to TRBJ1-4; the D gene is possibly TRBD1 (5 bases). There are 15 residues in the CDR3. The germline gives CDR1 LGHNA, CDR2 YSLEER. Trimming pared 0 bases from V and 6 bases from J, leaving 11 bases between.

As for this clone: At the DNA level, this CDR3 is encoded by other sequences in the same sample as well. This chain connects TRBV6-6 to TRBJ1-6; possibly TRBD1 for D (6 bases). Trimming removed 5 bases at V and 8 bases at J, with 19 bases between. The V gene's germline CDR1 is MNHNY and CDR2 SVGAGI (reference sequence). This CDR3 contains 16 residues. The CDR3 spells CASSRPHPGVDSPLHF. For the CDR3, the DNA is TGTGCCAGCAGTCGCCCCCACCCAGGGGTGGATTCACCCCTCCACTTT.

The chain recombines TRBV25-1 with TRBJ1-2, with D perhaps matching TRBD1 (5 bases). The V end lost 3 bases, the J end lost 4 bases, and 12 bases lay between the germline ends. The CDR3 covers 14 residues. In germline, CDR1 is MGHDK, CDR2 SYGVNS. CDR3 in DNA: TGTGCCAGCAGTGAGGCGGGGCTTGGCTATGGCTACACCTTC. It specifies CASSEAGLGYGYTF.

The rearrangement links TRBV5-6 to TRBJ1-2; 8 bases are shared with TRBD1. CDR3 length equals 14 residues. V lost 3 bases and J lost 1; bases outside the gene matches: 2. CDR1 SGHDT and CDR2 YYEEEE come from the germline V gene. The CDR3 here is CASSWTGYNYGYTF. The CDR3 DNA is TGTGCCAGCAGCTGGACAGGGTATAACTATGGCTACACCTTC.

The CDR3 here is CASSLVEEKLFF. CDR3 bases: TGTGCCAGCAGCTTAGTGGAGGAAAAACTGTTTTTT. V and J are TRBV7-6 and TRBJ1-4; D is ambiguous. The CDR3 is made up of 12 amino acids. V was shortened by 1 base and J by 8 bases, with 5 bases between the two germline ends. Germline-derived CDR1 and CDR2 are SGHVS and FNYEAQ.

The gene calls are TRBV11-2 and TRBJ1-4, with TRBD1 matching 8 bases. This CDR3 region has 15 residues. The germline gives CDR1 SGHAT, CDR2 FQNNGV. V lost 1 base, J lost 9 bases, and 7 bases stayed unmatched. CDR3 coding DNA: TGTGCCAGCAGCTTAGCGGGGACAGGTAGTAAAAAACTGTTTTTT. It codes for CASSLAGTGSKKLFF.

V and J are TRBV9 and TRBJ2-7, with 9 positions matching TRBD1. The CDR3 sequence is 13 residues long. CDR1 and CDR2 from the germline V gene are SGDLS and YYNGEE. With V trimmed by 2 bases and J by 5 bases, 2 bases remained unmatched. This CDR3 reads CASSVGQGHEQYF. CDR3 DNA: TGTGCCAGCAGCGTCGGACAGGGGCACGAGCAGTACTTC.

The CDR3 protein is CASSTWGGGTDTQYF. DNA of the CDR3: TGTGCCAGCAGTACTTGGGGGGGTGGAACAGATACGCAGTATTTT. The chain has TRBV27 and TRBJ2-3; 7 bases fit TRBD2. CDR1 MNHEY and CDR2 SMNVEV come from the germline V gene (reference sequence). Trimming cost V 5 bases and J 3 bases; bases outside gene matches: 8. The CDR3 is 15 residues long.

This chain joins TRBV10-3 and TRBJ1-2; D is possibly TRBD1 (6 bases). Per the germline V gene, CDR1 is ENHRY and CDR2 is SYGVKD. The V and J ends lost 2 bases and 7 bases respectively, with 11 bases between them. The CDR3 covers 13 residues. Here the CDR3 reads CAISEGQMRGYTF. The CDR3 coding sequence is TGTGCCATCAGTGAGGGACAGATGCGTGGCTACACCTTC.

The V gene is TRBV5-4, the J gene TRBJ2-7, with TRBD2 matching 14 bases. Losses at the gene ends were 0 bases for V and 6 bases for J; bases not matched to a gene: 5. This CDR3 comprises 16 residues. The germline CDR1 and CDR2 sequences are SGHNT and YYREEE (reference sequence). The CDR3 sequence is CASSLEGTSGGREQYF. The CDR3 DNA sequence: TGTGCCAGCAGCTTGGAAGGGACTAGCGGGGGTCGCGAGCAGTACTTC.

Here the CDR3 reads CASSPEGNQGHEQYF. The CDR3 bases are TGTGCCAGCAGCCCGGAGGGCAACCAGGGCCACGAGCAGTACTTC. The gene calls are TRBV9 and TRBJ2-7; D may be TRBD2 (6 bases). Trimming left V 4 bases short and J 5 bases short, with 19 bases between. The V gene's germline CDR1 is SGDLS and CDR2 YYNGEE. The CDR3 length is 15 residues.

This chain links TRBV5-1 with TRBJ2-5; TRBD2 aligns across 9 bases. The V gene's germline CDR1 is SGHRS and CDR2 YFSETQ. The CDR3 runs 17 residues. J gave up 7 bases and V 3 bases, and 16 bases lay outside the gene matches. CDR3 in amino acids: CASSSPAAGGTRGTQYF. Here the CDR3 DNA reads TGCGCCAGCAGCTCGCCCGCTGCGGGGGGGACCAGGGGGACCCAGTACTTC.